A selection of T cell receptor beta chains follows, all from one sample in a study of Ad26.COV2.S vaccination and SARS-CoV-2 variants. Profiled with immunoSEQ multiplex PCR; TCRdb holds only in-frame clones, not every one. The data contain about 260,000 clones, 87% of them singletons. Specimen: peripheral blood, collected in a trial of Ad26.COV2.S vaccine versus placebo. Receptor source: a person aged 18 to 59 who received the Ad26.COV2.S COVID-19 vaccine or a placebo. Each CDR3 is given with its conserved first and last residue. A D gene is named only where the DNA matches it firmly. Rows give clone size only sometimes, using once, few, many, or a class for an expanded clone.

13 TRBJ1-3 TRBD1 - TRBV2 TGTGCCAGCAGTGAGGACAGGGTTAGGACCATATATTTT CASSEDRVRTIYF
16 TRBJ2-7 - - TRBV6-5 TGTGCCAGCAGTTACGAAGAGGGCACCCCCCTTGACGAGCAGTACTTC CASSYEEGTPLDEQYF
14 TRBJ2-7 TRBD1 - TRBV29-1 TGCAGCGTTGGAGGGGGACAGGACCATTCCAAGCAGTACTTC CSVGGGQDHSKQYF
14 TRBJ1-1 TRBD1 few TRBV6-6 TGTGCCAGCAGTAACAGGGGGCGGGACACTGAAGCTTTCTTT CASSNRGRDTEAFF
14 TRBJ2-3 - - TRBV18 TGTGCCAGCTCACCTAGGACCCACACAGATACGCAGTATTTT CASSPRTHTDTQYF
12 TRBJ2-3 - - TRBV12-3/TRBV12-4 TGTGCCAGCAGTTTGCCCACAGATACGCAGTATTTT CASSLPTDTQYF
13 TRBJ2-7 - - TRBV6-2/TRBV6-3 TGTGCCAGCAGTTACGGACAGACCTACGAGCAGTACTTC CASSYGQTYEQYF
14 TRBJ1-1 - few TRBV5-4 TGTGCCAGCAGCTCCCCCCGTAGGAACACTGAAGCTTTCTTT CASSSPRRNTEAFF
16 TRBJ2-1 TRBD2 - TRBV18 TGTGCCAGCTCACCGGGACTAGCGGGAGTCTACAATGAGCAGTTCTTC CASSPGLAGVYNEQFF
14 TRBJ2-3 - - TRBV5-1 TGCGCCAGCAGCATTGAGCGGGTCACAGATACGCAGTATTTT CASSIERVTDTQYF
13 TRBJ1-2 TRBD1 few TRBV12-3/TRBV12-4 TGTGCCAGCACCGGGACAGGCAACTATGGCTACACCTTC CASTGTGNYGYTF
14 TRBJ2-1 - - TRBV7-2 TGTGCCAGCACCCCCCCTCTTTCCTACAATGAGCAGTTCTTC CASTPPLSYNEQFF
13 TRBJ1-6 TRBD1 once TRBV27 TGTGCCAGCAGTTACAGGGGGTATTCACCCCTCCACTTT CASSYRGYSPLHF
15 TRBJ2-6 - once TRBV18 TGTGCCAGCCTTGGGAGCCTCTCTGGGGCCAACGTCCTGACTTTC CASLGSLSGANVLTF
20 TRBJ2-7 TRBD1 - TRBV13 TGTGCCAGCAGCTTATACCCCAGGACAGGGGCTGTTGGGCCCCTCTACGAGCAGTACTTC CASSLYPRTGAVGPLYEQYF
13 TRBJ1-1 - few TRBV7-3 TGTGCCAGCAGCCAAGGGCGGGAAACTGAAGCTTTCTTT CASSQGRETEAFF
13 TRBJ1-1 - - TRBV13 TGTGCCAGCAGCTTAGGGAGGTACACTGAAGCTTTCTTT CASSLGRYTEAFF
12 TRBJ1-6 - - TRBV30 TGTGCCTGGAGTGTGGTATCTTCACCCCTCCACTTT CAWSVVSSPLHF
13 TRBJ2-3 - once TRBV29-1 TGCAGCGTCGAGGGGACCGGGTTAGATACGCAGTATTTT CSVEGTGLDTQYF
15 TRBJ2-3 TRBD2 - TRBV6-2/TRBV6-3 TGTGCCAGCAGTCGAACTAGCGGGGGCGGGGATACGCAGTATTTT CASSRTSGGGDTQYF
15 TRBJ2-1 TRBD2 - TRBV6-5 TGTGCCAGCAGTAAGAGCGGGAGGGCCTACAATGAGCAGTTCTTC CASSKSGRAYNEQFF
15 TRBJ2-5 - - TRBV5-6 TGTGCCAGCAGCCTGTACTTGGGGCAGGGGGAGACCCAGTACTTC CASSLYLGQGETQYF
16 TRBJ2-1 TRBD2 - TRBV7-8 TGTGCCAGCCTAAGGGCTAGCGGGGGGCGGATGGATGAGCAGTTCTTC CASLRASGGRMDEQFF
13 TRBJ2-1 TRBD2 - TRBV11-3 TGTGCCAGCAGTGGCGGGAGTTGGAATGAGCAGTTCTTC CASSGGSWNEQFF
15 TRBJ1-4 - - TRBV5-1 TGCGCCAGCAGCTTGCGAGGAGGTGGAAGTGAAAAACTGTTTTTT CASSLRGGGSEKLFF
16 TRBJ1-5 - - TRBV10-3 TGTGCCATCAGTGAGACAAAACTTAGTGGCAATCAGCCCCAGCATTTT CAISETKLSGNQPQHF
16 TRBJ1-2 TRBD1 - TRBV5-4 TGTGCCAGCAGCACTCCGGGACAGGGGTTCGAGGGTGGCTACACCTTC CASSTPGQGFEGGYTF
14 TRBJ1-1 - - TRBV5-4 TGTGCCAGCAGTAAAGCAGACGGGAACACTGAAGCTTTCTTT CASSKADGNTEAFF
17 TRBJ1-2 - - TRBV4-3 TGCGCCAGCAGCCAAGAGGTCGATCGGGGGAGGACATATGGCTACACCTTC CASSQEVDRGRTYGYTF
15 TRBJ2-3 - - TRBV4-3 TGCGCCAGCAGCCAAGGAGGGCCGTTCGGTGATACGCAGTATTTT CASSQGGPFGDTQYF
16 TRBJ2-1 TRBD2 - TRBV7-9 TGTGCCAGCAGCACCCCGACTAGCGGGAGGTACAATGAGCAGTTCTTC CASSTPTSGRYNEQFF
15 TRBJ2-5 - few TRBV11-2 TGTGCCAGCAGCCAACCTTGGGAGCTCGCAGAGACCCAGTACTTC CASSQPWELAETQYF
15 TRBJ1-6 TRBD1 - TRBV18 TGTGCCAGCTCACCCGGACAGGAGAGGAATTCACCCCTCCACTTT CASSPGQERNSPLHF
14 TRBJ1-5 TRBD1 once TRBV6-5 TGTGCCAGCCAAGACCAGGGGGGCAATCAGCCCCAGCATTTT CASQDQGGNQPQHF
14 TRBJ1-2 TRBD1 - TRBV4-1 TGCGCCAGCAGCCAACAGGGGGGGACGTATGGCTACACCTTC CASSQQGGTYGYTF
17 TRBJ1-4 TRBD1 once TRBV7-8 TGTGCCAGCAGTCCCACAGGGGTAGTGAGTCGCGGTGAAAAACTGTTTTTT CASSPTGVVSRGEKLFF
14 TRBJ1-6 TRBD1 - TRBV19 TGTGCCAGTAGTGACGGACAGGGGACTTCACCCCTCCACTTT CASSDGQGTSPLHF
17 TRBJ2-4 - - TRBV7-2 TGTGCCAGCAGCTGGTCCGGGACAAACTATAACAAAAACATTCAGTACTTC CASSWSGTNYNKNIQYF
15 TRBJ1-1 - - TRBV9 TGTGCCAGCAGCTTCCTACAGGGCGGCGGGACTGAAGCTTTCTTT CASSFLQGGGTEAFF
12 TRBJ1-6 - - TRBV30 TGTGCCTGGGGGGGAGGGGTTTCACCCCTCCACTTT CAWGGGVSPLHF
13 TRBJ1-1 - - TRBV7-2 TGTGCCAGCAGCTTAACTTCGTTTCTCCCAGCTTTCTTT CASSLTSFLPAFF
15 TRBJ1-4 - - TRBV2 TGTGCCAGCAGTGAAAATGGGGCGGGGAATGAAAAACTGTTTTTT CASSENGAGNEKLFF